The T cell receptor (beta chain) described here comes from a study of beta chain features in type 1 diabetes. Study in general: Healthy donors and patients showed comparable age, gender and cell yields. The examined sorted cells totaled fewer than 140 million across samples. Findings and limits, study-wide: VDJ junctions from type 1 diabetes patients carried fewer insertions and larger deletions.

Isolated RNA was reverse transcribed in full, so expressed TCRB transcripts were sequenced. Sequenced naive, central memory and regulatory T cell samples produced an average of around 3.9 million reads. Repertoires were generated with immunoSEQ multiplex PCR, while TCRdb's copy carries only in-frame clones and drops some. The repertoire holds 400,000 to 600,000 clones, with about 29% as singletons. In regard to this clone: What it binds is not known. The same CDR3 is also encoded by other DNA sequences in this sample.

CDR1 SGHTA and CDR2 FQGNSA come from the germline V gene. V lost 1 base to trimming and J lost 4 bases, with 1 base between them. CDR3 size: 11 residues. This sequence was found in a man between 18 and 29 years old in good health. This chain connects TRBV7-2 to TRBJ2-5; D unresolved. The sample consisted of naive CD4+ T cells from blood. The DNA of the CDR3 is TGTGCCAGCAGCTTAGTAGAGACCCAGTACTTC. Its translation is CASSLVETQYF.